This T cell receptor (beta chain) was found in a study of regulatory T cells in long-lasting Graves disease. For the study at large: Graves' patients (newly diagnosed) had been on antithyroid drugs under 3 months.

Arm-PCR of CDR3 regions and iRepertoire HTBI primers were used to build TCR beta libraries. TCRdb reanalysed the multiplex PCR reads using MiXCR and keeps one entry per CDR3 protein. Here the sample spans 200,000 to 250,000 distinct CDR3 sequences, roughly 21% being singletons. Sample time point: newly diagnosed GD, antithyroid drugs for less than 3 months. Making the TCR library involved RNA that had been extracted from PBMCs. Note on this clonotype: At one end, the junction sequence differs from germline, possibly due to a read error.

This sequence originates from a female donor with Graves disease. The sequences come from peripheral blood mononuclear cells (PBMCs), collected at new diagnosis, from a patient treated with antithyroid drugs.

CDR3 loop: CSVEVVGANGKLFF. The CDR3 DNA sequence: TGCAGCGTTGAAGTGGTGGGGGCAAATGGAAAACTGTTTTTT. The genes are TRBV29-1 and TRBJ1-4, with a tentative D call TRBD1 (6 bases). The CDR3 has 14 residues. Germline V gene data show CDR1 as SQVTM and CDR2 as ANQGSEA. The full variable domain, its missing parts supplied by reference TRBV29-1 and TRBJ1-4, is SAVISQKPSRDICQRGTSLTIQCQVDSQVTMMFWYRQQPGQSLTLIATANQGSEATYESGFVIDKFPISRPNLTFSTLTVSNMSPEDSSIYLCSVEVVGANGKLFFGSGTQLSVL.